The following is a T cell receptor (beta chain) sequence with its context. The CDR3 contains 18 residues. J was trimmed by 6 bases and V by 0 bases; bases with no gene match: 15. Germline-derived CDR1 and CDR2 are MNHEY and SMNVEV (reference sequence). Repertoires were generated with immunoSEQ multiplex PCR, while TCRdb's copy carries only in-frame clones and drops some. The sample contains 150,000 to 200,000 clones, about 90% of which appear only once. The sample is drawn from a study of control samples from healthy donors and cancer patients. The specimen was blood. The genes are TRBV27 and TRBJ2-7; 9 bases are shared with TRBD2. This TCR derives from a woman in her 30s in good health. CDR3 in amino acids: CASSLSIIGTSIHGEQYF. Here the CDR3 DNA reads TGTGCCAGCAGTTTATCGATAATTGGGACTAGCATACACGGCGAGCAGTACTTC.